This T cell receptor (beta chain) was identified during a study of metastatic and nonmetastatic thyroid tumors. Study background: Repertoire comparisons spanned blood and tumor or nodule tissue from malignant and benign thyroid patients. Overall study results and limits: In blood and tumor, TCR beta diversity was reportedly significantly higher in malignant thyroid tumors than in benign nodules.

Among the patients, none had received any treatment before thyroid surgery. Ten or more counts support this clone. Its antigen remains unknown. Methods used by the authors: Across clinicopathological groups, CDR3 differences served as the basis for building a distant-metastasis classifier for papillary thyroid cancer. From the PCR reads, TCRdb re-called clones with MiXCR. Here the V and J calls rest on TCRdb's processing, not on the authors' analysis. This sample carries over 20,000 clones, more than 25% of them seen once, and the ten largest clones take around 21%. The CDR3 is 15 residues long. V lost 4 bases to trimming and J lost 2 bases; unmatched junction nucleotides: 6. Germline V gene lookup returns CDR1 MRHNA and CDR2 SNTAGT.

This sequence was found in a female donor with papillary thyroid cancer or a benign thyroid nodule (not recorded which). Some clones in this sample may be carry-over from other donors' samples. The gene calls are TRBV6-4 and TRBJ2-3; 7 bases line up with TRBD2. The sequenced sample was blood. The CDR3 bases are TGTGCCAGCAGTGCGCTAGCGGACCACACAGATACGCAGTATTTT. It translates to CASSALADHTDTQYF.